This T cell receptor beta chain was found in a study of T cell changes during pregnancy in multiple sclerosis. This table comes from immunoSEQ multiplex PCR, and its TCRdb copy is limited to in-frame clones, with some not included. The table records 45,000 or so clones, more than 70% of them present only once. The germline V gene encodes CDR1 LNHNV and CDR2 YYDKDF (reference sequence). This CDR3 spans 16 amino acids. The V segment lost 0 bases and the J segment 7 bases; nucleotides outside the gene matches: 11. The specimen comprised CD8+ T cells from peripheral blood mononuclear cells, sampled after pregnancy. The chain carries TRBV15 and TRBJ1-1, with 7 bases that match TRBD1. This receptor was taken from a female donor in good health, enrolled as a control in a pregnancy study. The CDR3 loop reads CATSRERGPRSIEAFF. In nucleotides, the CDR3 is TGTGCCACCAGCAGAGAGAGGGGGCCCCGATCGATTGAAGCTTTCTTT.